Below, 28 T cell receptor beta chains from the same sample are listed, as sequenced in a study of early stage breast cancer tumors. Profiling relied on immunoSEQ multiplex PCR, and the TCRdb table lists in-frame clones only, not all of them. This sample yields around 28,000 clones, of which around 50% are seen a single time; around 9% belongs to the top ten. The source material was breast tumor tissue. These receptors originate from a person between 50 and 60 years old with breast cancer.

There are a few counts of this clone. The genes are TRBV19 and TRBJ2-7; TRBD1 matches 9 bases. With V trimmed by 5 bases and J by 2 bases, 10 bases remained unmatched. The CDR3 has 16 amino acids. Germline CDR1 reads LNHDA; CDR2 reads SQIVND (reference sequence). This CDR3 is CASSSSGTGTAYEQYF. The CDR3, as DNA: TGTGCCAGTAGTTCCTCCGGGACAGGGACCGCCTACGAGCAGTACTTC.

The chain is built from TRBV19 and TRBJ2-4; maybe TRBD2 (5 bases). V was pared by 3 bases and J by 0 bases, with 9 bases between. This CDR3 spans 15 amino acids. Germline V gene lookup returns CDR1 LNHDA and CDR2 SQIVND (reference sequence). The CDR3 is CASSMEVGAKNIQYF. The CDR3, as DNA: TGTGCCAGTAGTATGGAGGTCGGAGCCAAAAACATTCAGTACTTC.

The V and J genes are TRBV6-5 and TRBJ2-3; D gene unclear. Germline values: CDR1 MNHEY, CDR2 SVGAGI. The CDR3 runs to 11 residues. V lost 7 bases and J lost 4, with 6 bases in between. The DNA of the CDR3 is TGTGCCAGCAAGTTCGCAGATACGCAGTATTTT. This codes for CASKFADTQYF.

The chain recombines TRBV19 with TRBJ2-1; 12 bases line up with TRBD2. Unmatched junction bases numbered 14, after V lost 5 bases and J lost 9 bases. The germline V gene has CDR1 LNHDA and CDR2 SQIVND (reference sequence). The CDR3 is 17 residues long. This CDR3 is CASSLRLAGVRYPEQFF. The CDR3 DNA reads TGTGCCAGTAGTTTGAGACTAGCGGGGGTAAGGTACCCTGAGCAGTTCTTC. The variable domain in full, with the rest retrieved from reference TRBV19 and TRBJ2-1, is DGGITQSPKYLFRKEGQNVTLSCEQNLNHDAMYWYRQDPGQGLRLIYYSQIVNDFQKGDIAEGYSVSREKKESFPLTVTSAQKNPTAFYLCASSLRLAGVRYPEQFFGPGTRLTVL.

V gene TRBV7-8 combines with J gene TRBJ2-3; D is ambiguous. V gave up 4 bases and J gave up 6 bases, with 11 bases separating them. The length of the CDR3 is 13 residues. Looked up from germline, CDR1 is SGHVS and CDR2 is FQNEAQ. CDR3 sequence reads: CASSWGRSDTQYF. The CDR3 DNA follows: TGTGCCAGCAGCTGGGGTCGCTCCGATACGCAGTATTTT.

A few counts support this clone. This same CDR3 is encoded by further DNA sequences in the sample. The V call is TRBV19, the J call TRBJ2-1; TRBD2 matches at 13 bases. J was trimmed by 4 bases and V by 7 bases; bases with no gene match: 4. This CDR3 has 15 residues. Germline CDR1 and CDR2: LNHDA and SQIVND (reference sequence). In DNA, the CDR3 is TGTGCCAGTAAGGGACTAGCGGGGATTTACAATGAGCAGTTCTTC. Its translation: CASKGLAGIYNEQFF.

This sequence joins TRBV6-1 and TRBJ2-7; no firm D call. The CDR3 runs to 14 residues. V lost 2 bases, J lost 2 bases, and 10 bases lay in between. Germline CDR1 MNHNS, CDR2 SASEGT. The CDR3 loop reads CASSEFEPPYEQYF. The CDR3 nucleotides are TGTGCCAGCAGTGAATTTGAGCCACCCTACGAGCAGTACTTC.

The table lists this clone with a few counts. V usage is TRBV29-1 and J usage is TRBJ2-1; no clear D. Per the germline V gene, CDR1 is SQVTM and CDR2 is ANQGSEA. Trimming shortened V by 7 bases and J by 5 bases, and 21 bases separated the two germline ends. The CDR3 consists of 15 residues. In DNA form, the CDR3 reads TGCAGCGCCCGCGGTAGGTCGCAGAGCAACAATGAGCAGTTCTTC. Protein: CSARGRSQSNNEQFF.

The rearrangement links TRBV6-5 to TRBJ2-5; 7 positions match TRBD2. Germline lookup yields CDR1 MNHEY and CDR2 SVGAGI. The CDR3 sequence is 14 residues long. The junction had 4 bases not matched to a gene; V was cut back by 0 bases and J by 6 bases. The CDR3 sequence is CASSYSGSGKTQYF. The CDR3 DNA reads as TGTGCCAGCAGTTACTCGGGGAGCGGGAAGACCCAGTACTTC.

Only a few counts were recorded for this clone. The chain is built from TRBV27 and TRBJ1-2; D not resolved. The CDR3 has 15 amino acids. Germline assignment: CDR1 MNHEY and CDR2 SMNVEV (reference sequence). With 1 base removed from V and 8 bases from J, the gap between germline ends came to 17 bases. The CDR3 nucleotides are TGTGCCAGCAGTTTATACCCGGACGCCCCAGGCGGCTACACCTTC. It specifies CASSLYPDAPGGYTF.

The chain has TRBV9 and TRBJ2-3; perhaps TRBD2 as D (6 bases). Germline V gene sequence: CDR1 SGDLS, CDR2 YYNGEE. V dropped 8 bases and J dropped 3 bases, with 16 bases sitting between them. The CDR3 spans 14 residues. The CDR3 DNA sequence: TGTGCCAGTTCCGAGGCGGGATTGACAGATACGCAGTATTTT. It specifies CASSEAGLTDTQYF. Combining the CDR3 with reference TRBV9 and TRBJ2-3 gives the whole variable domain DSGVTQTPKHLITATGQRVTLRCSPRSGDLSVYWYQQSLDQGLQFLIQYYNGEERAKGNILERFSAQQFPDLHSELNLSSLELGDSALYFCASSEAGLTDTQYFGPGTRLTVL.

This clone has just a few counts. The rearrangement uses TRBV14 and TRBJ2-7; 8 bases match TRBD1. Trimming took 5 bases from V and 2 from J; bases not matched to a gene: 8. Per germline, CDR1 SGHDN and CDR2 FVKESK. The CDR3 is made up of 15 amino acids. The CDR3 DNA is TGTGCCAGCAGCTCCAGGACAGGGAATACCTACGAGCAGTACTTC. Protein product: CASSSRTGNTYEQYF.

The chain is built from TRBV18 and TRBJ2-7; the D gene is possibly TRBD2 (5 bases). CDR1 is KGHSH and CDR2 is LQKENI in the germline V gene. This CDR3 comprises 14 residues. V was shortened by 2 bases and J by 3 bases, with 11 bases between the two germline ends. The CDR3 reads CASSPFGRDYEQYF. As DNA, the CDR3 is TGTGCCAGCTCACCATTCGGACGGGACTACGAGCAGTACTTC.

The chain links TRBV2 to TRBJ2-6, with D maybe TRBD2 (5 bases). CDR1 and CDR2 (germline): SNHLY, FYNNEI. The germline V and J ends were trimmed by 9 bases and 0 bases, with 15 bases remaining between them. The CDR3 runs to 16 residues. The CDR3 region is CASTVTRDSGANVLTF. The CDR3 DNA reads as TGTGCCAGTACGGTCACTAGAGACTCTGGGGCCAACGTCCTGACTTTC.

The DNA for the CDR3 is TGCGCCAGCAGCCAAGATATATCCGGGCTGACCTACGAGCAGTACTTC. This sequence encodes CASSQDISGLTYEQYF. This sequence joins TRBV4-1 and TRBJ2-7, with unresolved D. Germline V gene lookup returns CDR1 MGHRA and CDR2 YSYEKL. Trimming left V 0 bases short and J 2 bases short, with 14 bases between. This CDR3 region has 16 residues.

CDR3 protein: CASSPSMAADTQYF. CDR3 in DNA: TGTGCCAGCAGCCCAAGTATGGCGGCAGATACGCAGTATTTT. The J gene is TRBJ2-3, the V gene TRBV7-2; D not certain. CDR1 and CDR2 from the germline V gene are SGHTA and FQGNSA. This CDR3 is 14 amino acids long. The V gene lost 5 bases and the J gene lost 4 bases, with 13 bases spanning the gap.

CDR3 DNA sequence: TGTGCCAGCAGCTTAGTAGGGTCGGGAGAGCGAGAGACCCAGTACTTC. This encodes CASSLVGSGERETQYF. This chain links TRBV7-2 with TRBJ2-5, with TRBD2 as a possible D gene (6 bases). Trimming removed 1 base at V and 4 bases at J, with 16 bases between. Germline CDR1 reads SGHTA; CDR2 reads FQGNSA. The CDR3 runs 16 residues.

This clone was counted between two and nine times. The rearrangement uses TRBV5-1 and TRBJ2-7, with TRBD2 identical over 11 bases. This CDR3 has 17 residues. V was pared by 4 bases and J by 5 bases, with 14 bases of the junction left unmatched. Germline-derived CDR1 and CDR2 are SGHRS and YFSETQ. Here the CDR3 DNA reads TGCGCCAGCAGCCGGGGGGCCCTAGCGGGAGGTCTCCACGAGCAGTACTTC. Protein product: CASSRGALAGGLHEQYF.

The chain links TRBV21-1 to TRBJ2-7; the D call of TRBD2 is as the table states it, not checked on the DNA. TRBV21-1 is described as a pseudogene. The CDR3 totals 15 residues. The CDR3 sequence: CASSKRAGTNYEQYF. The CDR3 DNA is TGTGCCAGCAGCAAACGGGCGGGAACCAACTACGAGCAGTACTTC.

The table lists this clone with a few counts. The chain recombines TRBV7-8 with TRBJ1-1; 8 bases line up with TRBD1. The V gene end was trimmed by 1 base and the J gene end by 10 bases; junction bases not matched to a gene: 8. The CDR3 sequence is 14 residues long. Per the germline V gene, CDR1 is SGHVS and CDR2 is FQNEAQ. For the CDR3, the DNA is TGTGCCAGCAGCTTAGAGGGTCAGGGGGCAGCAGCTTTCTTT. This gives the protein CASSLEGQGAAAFF.

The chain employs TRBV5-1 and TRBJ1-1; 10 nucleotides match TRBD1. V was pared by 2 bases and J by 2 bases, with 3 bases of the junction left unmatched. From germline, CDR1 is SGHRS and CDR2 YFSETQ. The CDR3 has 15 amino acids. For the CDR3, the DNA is TGCGCCAGCAGCTTATCGACAGGGGGCAACACTGAAGCTTTCTTT. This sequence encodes CASSLSTGGNTEAFF.

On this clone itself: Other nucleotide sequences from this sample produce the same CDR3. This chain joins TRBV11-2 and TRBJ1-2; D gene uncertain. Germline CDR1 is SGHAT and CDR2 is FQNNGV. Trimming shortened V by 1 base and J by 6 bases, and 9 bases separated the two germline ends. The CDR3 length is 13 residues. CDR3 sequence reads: CASSLALRDGYTF. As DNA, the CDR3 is TGTGCCAGCAGCTTAGCGCTAAGGGATGGCTACACCTTC. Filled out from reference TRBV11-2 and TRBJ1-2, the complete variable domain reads EAGVAQSPRYKIIEKRQSVAFWCNPISGHATLYWYQQILGQGPKLLIQFQNNGVVDDSQLPKDRFSAERLKGVDSTLKIQPAKLEDSAVYLCASSLALRDGYTFGSGTRLTVV.

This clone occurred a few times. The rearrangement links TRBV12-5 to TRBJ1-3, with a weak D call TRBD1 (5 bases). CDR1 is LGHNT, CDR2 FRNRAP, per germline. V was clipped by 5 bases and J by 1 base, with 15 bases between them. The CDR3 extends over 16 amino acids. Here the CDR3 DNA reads TGTGCTAGTGGTCCGACAGAAATCAAGTCTGGAAACACCATATATTTT. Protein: CASGPTEIKSGNTIYF.

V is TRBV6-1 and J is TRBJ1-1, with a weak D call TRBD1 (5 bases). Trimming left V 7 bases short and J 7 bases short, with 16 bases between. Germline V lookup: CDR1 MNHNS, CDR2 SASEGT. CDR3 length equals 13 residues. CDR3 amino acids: CASKLSGRLEAFF. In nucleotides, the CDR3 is TGTGCCAGCAAACTATCAGGGAGGCTTGAAGCTTTCTTT.

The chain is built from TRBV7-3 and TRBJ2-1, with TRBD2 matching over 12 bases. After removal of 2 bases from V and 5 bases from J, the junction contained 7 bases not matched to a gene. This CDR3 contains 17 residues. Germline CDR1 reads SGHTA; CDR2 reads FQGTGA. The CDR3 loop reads CASSLSRLAGVDNEQFF. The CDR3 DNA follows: TGTGCCAGCAGCTTATCCCGACTAGCGGGAGTAGACAATGAGCAGTTCTTC.

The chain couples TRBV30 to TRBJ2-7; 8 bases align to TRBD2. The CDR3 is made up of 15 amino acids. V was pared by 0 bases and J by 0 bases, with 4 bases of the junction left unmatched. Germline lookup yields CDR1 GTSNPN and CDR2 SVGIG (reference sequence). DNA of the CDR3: TGTGCCTGGAGTGTACTAGCGGTTAGCTCCTACGAGCAGTACTTC. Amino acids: CAWSVLAVSSYEQYF.

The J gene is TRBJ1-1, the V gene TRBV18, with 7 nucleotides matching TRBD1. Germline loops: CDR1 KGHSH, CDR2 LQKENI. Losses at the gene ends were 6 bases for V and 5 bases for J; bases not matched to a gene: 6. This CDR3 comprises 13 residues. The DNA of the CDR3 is TGTGCCAGCTCCTCACAGGGGAGAACTGAAGCTTTCTTT. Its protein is CASSSQGRTEAFF.

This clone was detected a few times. This CDR3 reads CASSSRASGSYEQYF. The DNA for the CDR3 is TGTGCCAGCAGTAGCCGGGCTAGCGGTAGCTACGAGCAGTACTTC. The J gene is TRBJ2-7, the V gene TRBV2, with 7 bases matching TRBD2. Germline CDR1 SNHLY, CDR2 FYNNEI. The CDR3 has 15 amino acids. J gave up 3 bases and V 5 bases, and 10 bases lay outside the gene matches.